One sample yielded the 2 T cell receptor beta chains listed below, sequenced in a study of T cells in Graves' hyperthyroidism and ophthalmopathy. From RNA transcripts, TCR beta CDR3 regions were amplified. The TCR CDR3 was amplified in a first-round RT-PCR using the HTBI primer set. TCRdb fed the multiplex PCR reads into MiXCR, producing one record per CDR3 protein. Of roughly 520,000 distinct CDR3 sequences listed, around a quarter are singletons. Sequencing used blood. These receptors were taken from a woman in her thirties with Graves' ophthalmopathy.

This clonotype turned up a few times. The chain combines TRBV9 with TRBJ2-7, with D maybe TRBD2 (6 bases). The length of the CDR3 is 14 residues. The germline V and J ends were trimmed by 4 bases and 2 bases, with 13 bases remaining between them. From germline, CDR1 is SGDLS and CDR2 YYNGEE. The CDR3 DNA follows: TGTGCCAGCAGCCCCCACGGGGGAACCTACGAGCAGTACTTC. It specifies CASSPHGGTYEQYF.

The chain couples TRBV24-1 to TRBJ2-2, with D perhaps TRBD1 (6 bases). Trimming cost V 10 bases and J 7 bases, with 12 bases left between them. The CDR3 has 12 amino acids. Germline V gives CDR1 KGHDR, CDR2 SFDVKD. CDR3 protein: CATDRGDGELFF. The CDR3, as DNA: TGTGCCACGGACAGAGGGGACGGGGAGCTGTTTTTT.